The rows below give T cell receptor beta chains drawn from one sample of a study of blood T cells in healthy people across ages. TCRdb processed the 5' RACE reads anew with MiXCR; each CDR3 protein has one entry. The table records about 680,000 distinct CDR3 sequences, over 45% of them present only once. Sequencing was carried out using blood. The source of these receptors is an older woman in good health. CDR3s include the opening cysteine and the closing phenylalanine or tryptophan. The order of the fields is clone size, D gene, J gene, V gene, CDR3 protein, CDR3 DNA. The D gene is left open where the match is weak. The listing skips clone size in some rows; elsewhere it reads once, few, many or a size class.

clone_size: NA
d_call: TRBD2
j_call: TRBJ2-7
v_call: TRBV4-2
cdr3_aa: CASSQDLSGEWLIEQYF
cdr3_nt: TGTGCCAGCAGCCAAGATCTTAGCGGGGAGTGGCTTATTGAGCAGTACTTC

clone_size: NA
d_call: TRBD2
j_call: TRBJ2-1
v_call: TRBV7-2
cdr3_aa: CASSLVSGIGVNEQFF
cdr3_nt: TGTGCCAGCAGCTTAGTTAGCGGGATAGGAGTTAATGAGCAGTTCTTC

clone_size: NA
d_call: NA
j_call: TRBJ2-1
v_call: TRBV5-3
cdr3_aa: CARSLGLASSYNEQFF
cdr3_nt: TGTGCCAGAAGCTTGGGGCTAGCGTCCTCCTACAATGAGCAGTTCTTC

clone_size: few
d_call: NA
j_call: TRBJ2-4
v_call: TRBV12-3/TRBV12-4
cdr3_aa: CASTFGGERIQYF
cdr3_nt: TGTGCCAGTACCTTCGGGGGCGAACGCATTCAGTACTTC

clone_size: NA
d_call: NA
j_call: TRBJ2-2
v_call: TRBV10-3
cdr3_aa: CAISEMQGNAGELFF
cdr3_nt: TGTGCCATCAGTGAGATGCAGGGTAACGCCGGGGAGCTGTTTTTT

clone_size: NA
d_call: TRBD1
j_call: TRBJ1-1
v_call: TRBV12-3/TRBV12-4
cdr3_aa: CASSQTGGFEAFF
cdr3_nt: TGTGCCAGCAGTCAGACAGGGGGCTTTGAAGCTTTCTTT

clone_size: few
d_call: NA
j_call: TRBJ2-7
v_call: TRBV20-1
cdr3_aa: CSARAYYEQYF
cdr3_nt: TGCAGTGCTAGGGCCTACTACGAGCAGTACTTC

clone_size: NA
d_call: TRBD1
j_call: TRBJ1-6
v_call: TRBV20-1
cdr3_aa: CSAIRDRNSPLHF
cdr3_nt: TGCAGTGCTATCCGGGACAGAAATTCACCCCTCCACTTT

clone_size: few
d_call: NA
j_call: TRBJ2-1
v_call: TRBV6-2/TRBV6-3
cdr3_aa: CASRHDSDEQFF
cdr3_nt: TGTGCCAGCAGACACGATAGCGATGAGCAGTTCTTC

clone_size: NA
d_call: NA
j_call: TRBJ2-3
v_call: TRBV29-1
cdr3_aa: CSVDKLEGTDTQYF
cdr3_nt: TGCAGCGTTGATAAGCTAGAGGGGACAGATACGCAGTATTTT

clone_size: many
d_call: TRBD2
j_call: TRBJ2-3
v_call: TRBV5-1
cdr3_aa: CASSPGLAGADTQYF
cdr3_nt: TGCGCCAGCAGCCCTGGACTAGCGGGAGCAGATACGCAGTATTTT

clone_size: NA
d_call: NA
j_call: TRBJ2-7
v_call: TRBV20-1
cdr3_aa: CSARDRRGIHEQYF
cdr3_nt: TGCAGTGCTAGAGATCGTAGGGGAATCCACGAGCAGTACTTC

clone_size: NA
d_call: NA
j_call: TRBJ2-5
v_call: TRBV15
cdr3_aa: CATSRVSVQETQYF
cdr3_nt: TGTGCCACCAGCAGAGTGTCAGTTCAAGAGACCCAGTACTTC

clone_size: NA
d_call: NA
j_call: TRBJ2-1
v_call: TRBV4-3
cdr3_aa: CASSQTYGSNWNEQFF
cdr3_nt: TGCGCCAGCAGCCAAACGTATGGGAGTAACTGGAATGAGCAGTTCTTC

clone_size: NA
d_call: NA
j_call: TRBJ2-5
v_call: TRBV20-1
cdr3_aa: CSARDLGRETQYF
cdr3_nt: TGCAGTGCTAGAGATCTTGGGAGGGAGACCCAGTACTTC

clone_size: few
d_call: NA
j_call: TRBJ1-2
v_call: TRBV7-9
cdr3_aa: CASSPEPYGYTF
cdr3_nt: TGTGCCAGCAGCCCGGAACCCTATGGCTACACCTTC

clone_size: few
d_call: TRBD2
j_call: TRBJ2-5
v_call: TRBV3-1
cdr3_aa: CASSQEGGAGPLAQETQYF
cdr3_nt: TGTGCCAGCAGCCAAGAGGGAGGAGCGGGGCCGTTGGCCCAAGAGACCCAGTACTTC

clone_size: NA
d_call: TRBD1
j_call: TRBJ2-4
v_call: TRBV5-1
cdr3_aa: CASSAGTGGNIQYF
cdr3_nt: TGCGCCAGCAGCGCCGGGACAGGAGGAAACATTCAGTACTTC

clone_size: few
d_call: NA
j_call: TRBJ2-6
v_call: TRBV4-2
cdr3_aa: CASSYPTGSPSGANVLTF
cdr3_nt: TGTGCCAGCAGCTACCCAACCGGGTCTCCCTCTGGGGCCAACGTCCTGACTTTC

clone_size: NA
d_call: TRBD1
j_call: TRBJ2-5
v_call: TRBV5-1
cdr3_aa: CASSVRDSEETQYF
cdr3_nt: TGCGCCAGCAGCGTCCGGGACAGCGAAGAGACCCAGTACTTC

clone_size: NA
d_call: NA
j_call: TRBJ2-5
v_call: TRBV7-9
cdr3_aa: CACSPSGYQETQYF
cdr3_nt: TGTGCCTGCAGCCCTTCCGGGTACCAAGAGACCCAGTACTTC

clone_size: NA
d_call: NA
j_call: TRBJ2-7
v_call: TRBV4-3
cdr3_aa: CASSPQVEGYNEQYF
cdr3_nt: TGCGCCAGCAGCCCGCAGGTGGAGGGCTACAATGAGCAGTACTTC

clone_size: NA
d_call: TRBD2
j_call: TRBJ2-3
v_call: TRBV7-2
cdr3_aa: CASSSRTSGDADTQYF
cdr3_nt: TGTGCCAGCAGCTCAAGGACTAGCGGGGACGCAGATACGCAGTATTTT

clone_size: NA
d_call: TRBD2
j_call: TRBJ2-3
v_call: TRBV12-3/TRBV12-4
cdr3_aa: CASSPRTSGLSTDAEYF
cdr3_nt: TGTGCCAGCAGCCCGCGGACTAGCGGACTGAGCACAGATGCGGAGTATTTT

clone_size: many
d_call: NA
j_call: TRBJ1-1
v_call: TRBV27
cdr3_aa: CASSLGGRVRNTEAFF
cdr3_nt: TGTGCCAGCAGTTTAGGGGGGCGCGTGAGGAACACTGAAGCTTTCTTT

clone_size: NA
d_call: NA
j_call: TRBJ2-1
v_call: TRBV28
cdr3_aa: CASSLGQRSNNEQFF
cdr3_nt: TGTGCCAGCAGTTTAGGCCAGCGGTCCAACAATGAGCAGTTCTTC

clone_size: few
d_call: NA
j_call: TRBJ2-5
v_call: TRBV29-1
cdr3_aa: CSVGARAYETQYF
cdr3_nt: TGCAGCGTGGGGGCGAGAGCTTACGAGACCCAGTACTTC

clone_size: NA
d_call: NA
j_call: TRBJ2-1
v_call: TRBV12-5
cdr3_aa: CASGQDQSNEQFF
cdr3_nt: TGTGCTAGTGGTCAAGACCAGAGCAATGAGCAGTTCTTC

clone_size: NA
d_call: TRBD1
j_call: TRBJ2-2
v_call: TRBV4-3
cdr3_aa: CASSQEVGLGQGYTGELFF
cdr3_nt: TGCGCCAGCAGCCAAGAAGTCGGTTTGGGACAGGGATACACCGGGGAGCTGTTTTTT

clone_size: NA
d_call: TRBD2
j_call: TRBJ2-1
v_call: TRBV6-5
cdr3_aa: CASSYSGLAGNEQFF
cdr3_nt: TGTGCCAGCAGTTACTCAGGACTAGCCGGGAATGAGCAGTTCTTC

clone_size: few
d_call: TRBD2
j_call: TRBJ2-3
v_call: TRBV11-2
cdr3_aa: CASSPRTSGGPRSDTQYF
cdr3_nt: TGTGCCAGCAGCCCGCGGACTAGCGGGGGCCCTCGTTCAGATACGCAGTATTTT

clone_size: NA
d_call: TRBD2
j_call: TRBJ2-3
v_call: TRBV4-2
cdr3_aa: CASSRGTSGRRRDTQYF
cdr3_nt: TGTGCCAGCAGCCGAGGGACTAGCGGGAGGAGGCGGGATACGCAGTATTTT

clone_size: NA
d_call: NA
j_call: TRBJ2-7
v_call: TRBV9
cdr3_aa: CASSVTSGTTYEQYF
cdr3_nt: TGTGCCAGCAGCGTAACGTCCGGGACAACATACGAGCAGTACTTC

clone_size: NA
d_call: NA
j_call: TRBJ2-5
v_call: TRBV5-1
cdr3_aa: CASSLASRAYQETQYF
cdr3_nt: TGCGCCAGCAGCTTGGCCTCCAGGGCCTACCAAGAGACCCAGTACTTC

clone_size: NA
d_call: TRBD1
j_call: TRBJ1-4
v_call: TRBV7-9
cdr3_aa: CASSPGTGVEKLFF
cdr3_nt: TGTGCCAGCAGTCCCGGGACAGGGGTCGAAAAACTGTTTTTT

clone_size: NA
d_call: NA
j_call: TRBJ1-2
v_call: TRBV3-1
cdr3_aa: CASSLRQANYGYTF
cdr3_nt: TGTGCCAGCAGCCTTCGCCAGGCCAACTATGGCTACACCTTC

clone_size: NA
d_call: TRBD1
j_call: TRBJ2-7
v_call: TRBV28
cdr3_aa: CASSPPGQALYEQYF
cdr3_nt: TGTGCCAGCAGTCCCCCGGGACAGGCGCTCTACGAGCAGTACTTC

clone_size: many
d_call: NA
j_call: TRBJ2-3
v_call: TRBV29-1
cdr3_aa: CSVRFLVADTQYF
cdr3_nt: TGCAGCGTTCGGTTTCTGGTGGCGGATACGCAGTATTTT

clone_size: NA
d_call: TRBD2
j_call: TRBJ2-7
v_call: TRBV20-1
cdr3_aa: CSAADSGSSYEQYF
cdr3_nt: TGCAGTGCCGCCGACAGCGGGAGTTCCTACGAGCAGTACTTC

clone_size: many
d_call: TRBD1
j_call: TRBJ2-3
v_call: TRBV29-1
cdr3_aa: CSVEDRGTAPDTQYF
cdr3_nt: TGCAGCGTTGAAGATCGTGGGACAGCACCAGATACGCAGTATTTT

clone_size: NA
d_call: NA
j_call: TRBJ2-1
v_call: TRBV20-1
cdr3_aa: CSARSASSPSSYNEQFF
cdr3_nt: TGCAGTGCTAGGTCGGCTAGCAGTCCGAGCTCCTACAATGAGCAGTTCTTC

clone_size: NA
d_call: NA
j_call: TRBJ1-4
v_call: TRBV7-9
cdr3_aa: CASSLGPLNEKLFF
cdr3_nt: TGTGCCAGCAGCCTAGGACCGCTGAATGAAAAACTGTTTTTT

clone_size: NA
d_call: TRBD2
j_call: TRBJ2-7
v_call: TRBV6-2/TRBV6-3
cdr3_aa: CASSMSGDAAYEQYF
cdr3_nt: TGTGCCAGCTCAATGAGCGGGGATGCAGCCTACGAGCAGTACTTC

clone_size: NA
d_call: NA
j_call: TRBJ2-7
v_call: TRBV20-1
cdr3_aa: CSAPVAYEQYF
cdr3_nt: TGCAGTGCCCCGGTCGCCTACGAGCAGTACTTC

clone_size: few
d_call: NA
j_call: TRBJ2-3
v_call: TRBV11-2
cdr3_aa: CASSKSSNPTDTQYF
cdr3_nt: TGTGCCAGCAGTAAATCTTCAAACCCCACAGATACGCAGTATTTT

clone_size: NA
d_call: TRBD2
j_call: TRBJ2-4
v_call: TRBV20-1
cdr3_aa: CSAMGLAGMAQYF
cdr3_nt: TGCAGTGCTATGGGACTAGCGGGAATGGCACAGTACTTC

clone_size: NA
d_call: TRBD1
j_call: TRBJ1-6
v_call: TRBV20-1
cdr3_aa: CSALLGQGDSPLHF
cdr3_nt: TGCAGTGCCCTACTTGGACAGGGTGATTCACCCCTCCACTTT

clone_size: few
d_call: TRBD1
j_call: TRBJ1-1
v_call: TRBV9
cdr3_aa: CASSVDGTGRAFF
cdr3_nt: TGTGCCAGCAGCGTAGACGGGACAGGGAGAGCTTTCTTT